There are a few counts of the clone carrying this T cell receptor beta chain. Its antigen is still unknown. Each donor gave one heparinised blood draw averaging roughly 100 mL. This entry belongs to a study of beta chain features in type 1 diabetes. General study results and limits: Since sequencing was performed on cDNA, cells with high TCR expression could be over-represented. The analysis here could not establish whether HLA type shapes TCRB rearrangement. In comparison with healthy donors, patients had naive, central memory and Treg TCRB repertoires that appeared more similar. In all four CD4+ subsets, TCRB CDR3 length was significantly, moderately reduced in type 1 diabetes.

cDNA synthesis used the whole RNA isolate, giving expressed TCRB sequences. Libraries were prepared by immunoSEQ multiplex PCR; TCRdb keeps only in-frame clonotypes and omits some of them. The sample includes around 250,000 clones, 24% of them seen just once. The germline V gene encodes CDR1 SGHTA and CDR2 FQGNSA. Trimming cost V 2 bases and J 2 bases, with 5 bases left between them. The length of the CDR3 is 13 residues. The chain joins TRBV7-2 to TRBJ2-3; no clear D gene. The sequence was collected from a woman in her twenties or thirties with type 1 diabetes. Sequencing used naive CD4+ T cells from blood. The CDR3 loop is CASSLPFTDTQYF. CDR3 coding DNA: TGTGCCAGCAGCTTACCTTTCACAGATACGCAGTATTTT.